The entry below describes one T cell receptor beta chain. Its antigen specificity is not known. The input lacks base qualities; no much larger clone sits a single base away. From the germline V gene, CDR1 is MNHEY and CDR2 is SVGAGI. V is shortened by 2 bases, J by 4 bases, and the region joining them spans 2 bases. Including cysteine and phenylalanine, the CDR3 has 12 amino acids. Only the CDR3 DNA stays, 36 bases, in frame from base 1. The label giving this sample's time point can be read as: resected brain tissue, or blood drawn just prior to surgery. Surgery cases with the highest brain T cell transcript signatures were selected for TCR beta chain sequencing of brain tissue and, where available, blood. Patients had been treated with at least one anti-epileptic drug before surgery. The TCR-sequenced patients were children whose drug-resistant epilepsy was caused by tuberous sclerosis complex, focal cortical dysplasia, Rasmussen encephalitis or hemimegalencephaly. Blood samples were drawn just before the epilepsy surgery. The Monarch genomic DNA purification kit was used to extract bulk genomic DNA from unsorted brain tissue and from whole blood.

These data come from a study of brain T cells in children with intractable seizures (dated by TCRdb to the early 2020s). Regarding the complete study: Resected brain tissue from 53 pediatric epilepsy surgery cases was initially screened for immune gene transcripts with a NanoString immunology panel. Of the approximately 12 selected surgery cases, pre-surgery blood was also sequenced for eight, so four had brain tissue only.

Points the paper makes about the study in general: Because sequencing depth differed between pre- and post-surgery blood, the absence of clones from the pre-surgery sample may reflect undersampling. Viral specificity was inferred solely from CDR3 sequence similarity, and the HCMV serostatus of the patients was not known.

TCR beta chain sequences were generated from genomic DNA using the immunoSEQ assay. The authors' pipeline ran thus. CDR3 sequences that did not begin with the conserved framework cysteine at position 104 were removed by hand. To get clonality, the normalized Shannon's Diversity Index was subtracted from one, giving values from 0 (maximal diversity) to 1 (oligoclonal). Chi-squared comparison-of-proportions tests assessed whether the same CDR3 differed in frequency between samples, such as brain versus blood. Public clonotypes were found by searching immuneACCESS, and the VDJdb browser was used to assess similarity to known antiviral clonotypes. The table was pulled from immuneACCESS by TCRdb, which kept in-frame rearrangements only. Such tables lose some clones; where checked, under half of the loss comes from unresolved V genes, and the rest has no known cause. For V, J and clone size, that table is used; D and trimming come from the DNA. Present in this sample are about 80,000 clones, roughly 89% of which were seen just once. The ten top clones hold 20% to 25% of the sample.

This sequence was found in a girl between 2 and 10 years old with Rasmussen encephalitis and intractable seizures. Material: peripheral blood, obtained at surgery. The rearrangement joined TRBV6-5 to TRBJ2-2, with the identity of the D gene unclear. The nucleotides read TGTGCCAGCAGTTACCTCACCGGGGAGCTGTTTTTT. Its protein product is CASSYLTGELFF.